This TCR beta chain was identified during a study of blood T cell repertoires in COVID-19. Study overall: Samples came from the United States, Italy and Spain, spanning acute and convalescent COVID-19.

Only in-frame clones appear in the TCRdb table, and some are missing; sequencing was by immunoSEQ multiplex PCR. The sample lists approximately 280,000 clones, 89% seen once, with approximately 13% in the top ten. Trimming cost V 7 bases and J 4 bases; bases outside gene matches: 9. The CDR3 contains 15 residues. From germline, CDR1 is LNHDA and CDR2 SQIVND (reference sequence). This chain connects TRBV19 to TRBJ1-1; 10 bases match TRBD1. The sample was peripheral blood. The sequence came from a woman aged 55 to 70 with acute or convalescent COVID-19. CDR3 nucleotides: TGTGCCAGTAAGACGACAGGGGGCGCCGGCACTGAAGCTTTCTTT. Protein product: CASKTTGGAGTEAFF.